This T cell receptor beta chain was found in a study of relationships among human T cell subsets. Study-level points and caveats: Clones with over 100 reads held over 50% of CD8+ cytotoxic sequences.

The T cell receptor alpha and beta CDR3 regions were amplified from mRNA by semiquantitative ARM-PCR. In ARM-PCR, communal superprimers followed tagged nested gene-specific primers for exponential amplification. TCRdb independently ran MiXCR on the multiplex PCR reads; one entry per CDR3 protein. The sample shows roughly 7,200 distinct CDR3 sequences, roughly 70% of them seen only once. CDR1 is SGHAT and CDR2 is FQNNGV in the germline V gene. V was trimmed by 8 bases and J by 1 base, leaving 12 bases between them. The CDR3 is 13 amino acids. Naive plus transitional T cells were isolated with anti-CD45RA microbeads from pooled CD4+ and CD8+ T cells. With regard to this clonotype: Its specificity is not known.

The TCR originated in a man aged 35 to 55 in good health. Sequencing was performed on naive and transitional (CD45RA+) T cells sorted from blood. This chain connects TRBV11-2 to TRBJ2-7; D may be TRBD1 or TRBD2 (5 bases each). The CDR3 protein is CASEPGPSYEQYF. Here the CDR3 DNA reads TGTGCCAGCGAACCGGGACCTTCCTACGAGCAGTACTTC.